A single sample gave rise to the 13 T cell receptor beta chains below, sequenced in a study of blood T cell repertoires in COVID-19 (dated by TCRdb to the early 2020s). Libraries were built with the immunoSEQ multiplex PCR assay. The table comes from immuneACCESS by way of TCRdb, which keeps in-frame sequences with V and J called. Part of the clones is missing from these tables; in studies checked, under half for an unresolved V gene and the rest for unknown reasons. This sample gives roughly 220,000 clones in total; 88% of them show up just once. More than 2.5% of the sample comes from the top ten. The specimen sequenced was PBMCs or T cells enriched from blood (not recorded which). These receptors were taken from a woman in her thirties who had recovered from COVID-19.

The V and J genes are TRBV10-3 and TRBJ1-5; possible D gene TRBD1, 5 bases. This CDR3 region has 14 residues. Germline values: CDR1 ENHRY, CDR2 SYGVKD. The V and J ends lost 4 bases and 7 bases respectively, with 14 bases between them. The CDR3 loop reads CAISGAGTLQPQHF. As DNA, the CDR3 is TGTGCCATCAGTGGGGCGGGGACCTTACAGCCCCAGCATTTT.

This rearrangement joins TRBV7-9 to TRBJ2-5; weak D call: TRBD2 (6 bases). The CDR3 is 15 amino acids. Trimming pared 1 base from V and 5 bases from J, leaving 14 bases between. Germline-derived CDR1 and CDR2 are SEHNR and FQNEAQ (reference sequence). Here the CDR3 DNA reads TGTGCCAGCAGCTTAGTCCGGCTAGCGCTCGAGACCCAGTACTTC. It encodes CASSLVRLALETQYF.

The chain uses TRBV5-4 and TRBJ2-6, with 8 positions matching TRBD1. The CDR3 length is 16 residues. The V gene's germline CDR1 is SGHNT and CDR2 YYREEE (reference sequence). Trimming took 6 bases from V and 0 from J; bases not matched to a gene: 5. CDR3 residues: CASNEDRVSGANVLTF. In DNA form, the CDR3 reads TGTGCCAGCAACGAGGACAGGGTCTCTGGGGCCAACGTCCTGACTTTC.

The chain employs TRBV11-2 and TRBJ2-5, with D possibly TRBD1 on 6 matching bases. CDR1 and CDR2 (germline): SGHAT, FQNNGV. CDR3 length: 13 amino acids. The V end lost 3 bases, the J end lost 4 bases, and 9 bases lay between the germline ends. CDR3 residues: CASSLVRGETQYF. CDR3 nucleotides: TGTGCCAGCAGCTTGGTCAGGGGAGAGACCCAGTACTTC.

The chain couples TRBV6-5 to TRBJ1-1; D is undetermined. The V gene lost 6 bases and the J gene lost 0 bases, with 8 bases spanning the gap. The CDR3 contains 13 residues. Looked up from germline, CDR1 is MNHEY and CDR2 is SVGAGI. The CDR3 region has the DNA TGTGCCAGCAGCGTAACAGTGAACACTGAAGCTTTCTTT. As protein: CASSVTVNTEAFF.

This sequence joins TRBV6-2 or TRBV6-3 and TRBJ2-2, with 7 bases lining up with TRBD2. Losses at the gene ends were 2 bases for V and 0 bases for J; bases not matched to a gene: 0. The CDR3 spans 15 residues. Germline CDR1 MNHEY, CDR2 SVGEGT. The CDR3 region has the DNA TGTGCCAGCAGTTACGCGGGGGCGAACACCGGGGAGCTGTTTTTT. It translates to CASSYAGANTGELFF.

The chain is built from TRBV4-2 and TRBJ1-2; 7 bases are a match to TRBD1. The germline CDR1 and CDR2 sequences are LGHNA and YNFKEQ. The CDR3 contains 13 residues. After removal of 1 base from V and 7 bases from J, the junction contained 3 bases not matched to a gene. The CDR3 DNA follows: TGTGCCAGCAGCCAAGGTAGGGACAGTGGCTACACCTTC. Protein: CASSQGRDSGYTF.

This chain links TRBV4-3 with TRBJ1-1; 7 nucleotides match TRBD1. The length of the CDR3 is 17 residues. Germline V gene data show CDR1 as LGHNA and CDR2 as YSLEER. Trimming at V came to 1 base and at J to 2 bases, leaving 10 bases not matched to a gene. Written as DNA, the CDR3 is TGCGCCAGCAGCCAAGTTCTAAGGACAGGAGAAAACACTGAAGCTTTCTTT. Translated, it gives CASSQVLRTGENTEAFF.

The chain recombines TRBV6-4 with TRBJ1-2, with 8 bases aligning to TRBD1. The CDR3 sequence is 14 residues long. The germline V gene encodes CDR1 MRHNA and CDR2 SNTAGT. V shed 4 bases and J 8 bases; nucleotides not matched to a gene: 9. CDR3 protein: CASSADRGRGGYTF. CDR3 in DNA: TGTGCCAGCAGTGCCGACAGGGGCCGTGGGGGCTACACCTTC.

V is TRBV7-9 and J is TRBJ1-1; D call uncertain. The CDR3 length is 14 residues. Germline V gives CDR1 SEHNR, CDR2 FQNEAQ (reference sequence). V lost 5 bases to trimming and J lost 4 bases, with 14 bases between them. The CDR3 protein is CASSESTKRTEAFF. CDR3 nucleotide sequence: TGTGCCAGCAGCGAAAGTACGAAGCGCACTGAAGCTTTCTTT.

This chain uses TRBV4-1 with TRBJ2-1; D uncertain. This CDR3 spans 15 amino acids. Germline V lookup: CDR1 MGHRA, CDR2 YSYEKL. V lost 3 bases, J lost 0 bases, and 9 bases lay in between. CDR3 DNA sequence: TGCGCCAGCAGCCAGGTAGCCTCCTCCTACAATGAGCAGTTCTTC. This gives the protein CASSQVASSYNEQFF.

The chain combines TRBV4-1 with TRBJ1-5; D uncertain. Trimming left V 3 bases short and J 7 bases short, with 13 bases between. Germline assignment: CDR1 MGHRA and CDR2 YSYEKL. The CDR3 loop spans 14 amino acids. The DNA for the CDR3 is TGCGCCAGCAGCCAGGTGCCACCGGGGCAGCCCCAGCATTTT. Translating it yields CASSQVPPGQPQHF.

The V call is TRBV3-1 (or the pseudogene TRBV3-2), the J call TRBJ2-3; tentative D call: TRBD2 (5 bases). The germline V gene encodes CDR1 LGHDT and CDR2 YNNKEL (reference sequence). The CDR3 spans 16 residues. V lost 4 bases and J 3 bases, leaving 17 bases between the germline ends. The CDR3 loop is CASSRAGVLRTDTQYF. CDR3 DNA sequence: TGTGCCAGCAGCCGGGCCGGGGTACTACGAACAGATACGCAGTATTTT.